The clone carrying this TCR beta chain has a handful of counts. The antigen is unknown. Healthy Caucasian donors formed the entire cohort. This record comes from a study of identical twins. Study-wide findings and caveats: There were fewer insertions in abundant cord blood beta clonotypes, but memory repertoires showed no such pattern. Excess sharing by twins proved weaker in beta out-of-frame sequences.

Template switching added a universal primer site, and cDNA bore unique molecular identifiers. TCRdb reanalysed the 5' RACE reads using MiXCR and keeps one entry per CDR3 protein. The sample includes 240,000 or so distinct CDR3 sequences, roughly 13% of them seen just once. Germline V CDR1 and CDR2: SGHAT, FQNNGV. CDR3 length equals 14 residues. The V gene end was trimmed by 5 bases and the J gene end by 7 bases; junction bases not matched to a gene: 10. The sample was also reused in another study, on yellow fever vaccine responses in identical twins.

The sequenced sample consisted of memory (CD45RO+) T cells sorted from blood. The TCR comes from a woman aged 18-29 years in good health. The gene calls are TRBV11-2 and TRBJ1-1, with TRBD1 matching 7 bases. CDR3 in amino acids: CASSHRQGWGEAFF. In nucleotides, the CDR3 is TGTGCCAGCAGCCACCGACAGGGCTGGGGTGAAGCTTTCTTT.